Below are 27 T cell receptor beta chains sequenced from a single sample in a study of T-cell memory formation after mild COVID-19. TCRdb re-called the 5' RACE reads with MiXCR, one entry per CDR3 protein. Found here are 200,000 to 250,000 distinct CDR3 sequences, over 9% of them singletons; the top ten hold roughly 3.5%. The sequencing sample was made of PBMCs or a T cell subset sorted from them (not recorded which). These receptors all stem from a young man who had mild COVID-19 (a few samples of this study predate the infection). Cell type and time point are not known.

This clonotype turned up a few times. The chain has TRBV2 and TRBJ2-3; D unresolved. Germline V gene sequence: CDR1 SNHLY, CDR2 FYNNEI. This CDR3 spans 14 amino acids. V gave up 6 bases and J gave up 5 bases, with 15 bases separating them. The CDR3 DNA reads TGTGCCAGCAGCGGAGAAACCGGTGGAGATACGCAGTATTTT. Its protein product is CASSGETGGDTQYF. Full variable domain (missing parts from reference TRBV2 and TRBJ2-3): EPEVTQTPSHQVTQMGQEVILRCVPISNHLYFYWYRQILGQKVEFLVSFYNNEISEKSEIFDDQFSVERPDGSNFTLKIRSTKLEDSAMYFCASSGETGGDTQYFGPGTRLTVL.

The V gene is TRBV12-3 or TRBV12-4, the J gene TRBJ1-1, with TRBD1 identical over 11 bases. J was trimmed by 6 bases and V by 6 bases; bases with no gene match: 12. The CDR3 totals 16 residues. CDR3 loop: CASSPPEGQGGAEAFF. The CDR3 nucleotides are TGTGCCAGCAGCCCGCCTGAGGGACAGGGGGGAGCTGAAGCTTTCTTT.

The rearrangement joins TRBV12-3 or TRBV12-4 to TRBJ2-1; perhaps TRBD2 as D (6 bases). This CDR3 has 13 amino acids. Trimming left V 6 bases short and J 9 bases short, with 15 bases between. For the CDR3, the DNA is TGTGCCAGCAGCCTGATAACTAGCACTGAGCAGTTCTTC. Its protein product is CASSLITSTEQFF.

The genes are TRBV12-3 or TRBV12-4 and TRBJ2-1; D not certain. CDR3 length: 12 amino acids. With 6 bases removed from V and 5 bases from J, the gap between germline ends came to 8 bases. The CDR3 nucleotides are TGTGCCAGCAGCCTCGCCCACAATGAGCAGTTCTTC. Translated, it gives CASSLAHNEQFF.

This clonotype came up a few times. This sequence joins TRBV5-1 and TRBJ1-2, with TRBD1 matching over 8 bases. J gave up 10 bases and V 4 bases, and 6 bases lay outside the gene matches. The CDR3 has 12 amino acids. Germline assignment: CDR1 SGHRS and CDR2 YFSETQ. The CDR3 DNA is TGCGCCAGCAGCCACGGACAGGGAGCCTACACCTTC. This codes for CASSHGQGAYTF.

CDR3 in amino acids: CASSYGGPSYNEQFF. The CDR3, as DNA: TGTGCCAGCAGTTACGGAGGACCCTCCTACAATGAGCAGTTCTTC. The genes are TRBV6-2 or TRBV6-3 and TRBJ2-1; tentatively, D is TRBD2 (5 bases). The length of the CDR3 is 15 residues. Germline V gives CDR1 MNHEY, CDR2 SVGEGT. Trimming pared 2 bases from V and 0 bases from J, leaving 8 bases between.

The chain uses TRBV7-2 and TRBJ1-2, with TRBD1 as a possible D gene (5 bases). The V and J ends lost 1 base and 8 bases respectively, with 8 bases between them. The CDR3 totals 12 residues. The germline CDR1 and CDR2 sequences are SGHTA and FQGNSA. CDR3 in DNA: TGTGCCAGCAGCTTAGACAGGATGGGCTACACCTTC. It encodes CASSLDRMGYTF.

This clonotype was counted a few times. The rearrangement joins TRBV6-2 or TRBV6-3 to TRBJ2-1; the D is unclear. V dropped 7 bases and J dropped 3 bases, with 10 bases sitting between them. CDR3 size: 13 residues. CDR1 is MNHEY, CDR2 SVGEGT, per germline. Written as DNA, the CDR3 is TGTGCCAGCACCTCCCGCAGCTACAATGAGCAGTTCTTC. It is translated as CASTSRSYNEQFF.

The chain carries TRBV5-1 and TRBJ2-2; TRBD2 might be the D (7 bases). Germline assignment: CDR1 SGHRS and CDR2 YFSETQ. CDR3 length equals 15 residues. V was shortened by 7 bases and J by 0 bases, with 13 bases between the two germline ends. The CDR3 protein is CASVVGGPNTGELFF. The DNA of the CDR3 is TGCGCCAGCGTAGTCGGGGGGCCGAACACCGGGGAGCTGTTTTTT.

The rearrangement links TRBV7-8 to TRBJ2-7; tentative D call: TRBD2 (5 bases). The CDR3 loop spans 11 amino acids. Germline V gene sequence: CDR1 SGHVS, CDR2 FQNEAQ. V lost 5 bases, J lost 7 bases, and 9 bases lay in between. CDR3 protein: CASSNRGEQYV. DNA for the CDR3: TGTGCCAGCAGCAACCGGGGAGAGCAGTACGTC.

This clonotype was observed a handful of times. The chain has TRBV7-9 and TRBJ1-1; D gene unclear. The CDR3 length is 13 residues. The germline CDR1 and CDR2 sequences are SEHNR and FQNEAQ (reference sequence). Trimming cost V 5 bases and J 1 base, with 8 bases left between them. The chain's CDR3 is CASSPLGNTEAFF. CDR3 bases: TGTGCCAGCAGCCCCTTGGGGAACACTGAAGCTTTCTTT.

This clonotype was picked up many times. The chain links TRBV4-1 to TRBJ2-1, with TRBD2 matching over 13 bases. Germline assignment: CDR1 MGHRA and CDR2 YSYEKL. The junction had 4 bases not matched to a gene; V was cut back by 6 bases and J by 5 bases. The CDR3 length is 15 residues. CDR3 amino acids: CASRSGLAGNNEQFF. The CDR3 region has the DNA TGCGCCAGCAGATCGGGACTAGCGGGGAACAATGAGCAGTTCTTC.

This clonotype was recorded many times. The rearrangement links TRBV5-1 to TRBJ2-5; D gene uncertain. The length of the CDR3 is 14 residues. Trimming removed 0 bases from V and 1 base from J, with 7 bases in between. The V gene's germline CDR1 is SGHRS and CDR2 YFSETQ. CDR3 protein: CASSLAGSQETQYF. The DNA of the CDR3 is TGCGCCAGCAGCTTGGCCGGCTCCCAAGAGACCCAGTACTTC.

This clonotype was seen many times. The chain is built from TRBV10-2 and TRBJ2-5, with 7 bases matching TRBD2. CDR3 size: 13 residues. Per germline, CDR1 WSHSY and CDR2 SAAADI. The V and J ends lost 4 bases and 1 base, in that order; junction bases with no gene match: 0. CDR3 in amino acids: CASSAGGQETQYF. CDR3 nucleotide sequence: TGCGCCAGCAGTGCGGGGGGCCAAGAGACCCAGTACTTC.

This clonotype was recorded at least ten times. The gene calls are TRBV18 and TRBJ2-1, with D uncertain. Trimming removed 1 base at V and 3 bases at J, with 4 bases between. CDR1 KGHSH and CDR2 LQKENI come from the germline V gene. The CDR3 covers 13 residues. The CDR3 here is CASSPQGYNEQFF. The CDR3 DNA sequence: TGTGCCAGCTCACCACAGGGCTACAATGAGCAGTTCTTC.

This clonotype was observed many times. This sequence joins TRBV5-1 and TRBJ2-2; D is perhaps TRBD1 (6 bases). The germline V and J ends were trimmed by 0 bases and 5 bases, with 8 bases remaining between them. The CDR3 length is 14 residues. Germline assignment: CDR1 SGHRS and CDR2 YFSETQ. For the CDR3, the DNA is TGCGCCAGCAGCTTGGGGACAGTGACCGGGGAGCTGTTTTTT. It codes for CASSLGTVTGELFF. Looking up the rest from reference TRBV5-1 and TRBJ2-2 gives the full variable domain: KAGVTQTPRYLIKTRGQQVTLSCSPISGHRSVSWYQQTPGQGLQFLFEYFSETQRNKGNFPGRFSGRQFSNSRSEMNVSTLELGDSALYLCASSLGTVTGELFFGEGSRLTVL.

This chain joins TRBV20-1 and TRBJ2-1; D may be TRBD1 (6 bases). The V end lost 1 base, the J end lost 9 bases, and 16 bases lay between the germline ends. Germline assignment: CDR1 DFQATT and CDR2 SNEGSKA (reference sequence). The CDR3 spans 14 residues. The CDR3 loop reads CSARANRVFSEQFF. Written as DNA, the CDR3 is TGCAGTGCTAGAGCGAACAGGGTTTTCAGTGAGCAGTTCTTC.

The table lists this clonotype with many counts. The chain links TRBV6-2 or TRBV6-3 to TRBJ2-3, with no clear D. CDR1 MNHEY and CDR2 SVGEGT come from the germline V gene. This CDR3 spans 13 amino acids. Trimming removed 6 bases at V and 0 bases at J, with 7 bases between. The CDR3 spells CASRARSTDTQYF. The CDR3 nucleotides read TGTGCCAGCAGGGCCAGGAGCACAGATACGCAGTATTTT.

This clonotype was found a few times. The chain has TRBV2 and TRBJ2-3, with D unresolved. The germline V and J ends were trimmed by 4 bases and 2 bases, with 10 bases remaining between them. Germline loops: CDR1 SNHLY, CDR2 FYNNEI. This CDR3 spans 14 amino acids. The CDR3 sequence is CASSGEVYTDTQYF. CDR3 coding DNA: TGTGCCAGCAGTGGAGAGGTGTACACAGATACGCAGTATTTT. Variable domain in full (rest from reference TRBV2 and TRBJ2-3): EPEVTQTPSHQVTQMGQEVILRCVPISNHLYFYWYRQILGQKVEFLVSFYNNEISEKSEIFDDQFSVERPDGSNFTLKIRSTKLEDSAMYFCASSGEVYTDTQYFGPGTRLTVL.

At least ten counts were recorded for this clonotype. The chain uses TRBV7-6 and TRBJ2-5; 13 bases align to TRBD2. Per germline, CDR1 SGHVS and CDR2 FNYEAQ. There are 16 residues in the CDR3. After removal of 5 bases from V and 5 bases from J, the junction contained 8 bases not matched to a gene. Here the CDR3 reads CASSLLGTSGIETQYF. In DNA, the CDR3 is TGTGCCAGCAGCCTTCTAGGGACTAGCGGGATCGAGACCCAGTACTTC.

There are a few counts of this clonotype. The genes are TRBV2 and TRBJ2-3; D not certain. In germline, CDR1 is SNHLY, CDR2 FYNNEI. Trimming took 5 bases from V and 2 from J, leaving 11 bases between them. CDR3 length: 14 residues. The CDR3 DNA reads as TGTGCCAGCAGTCGCATCTTGGACACAGATACGCAGTATTTT. It codes for CASSRILDTDTQYF.

The chain is built from TRBV29-1 and TRBJ2-7; 10 bases map to TRBD2. Trimming took 3 bases from V and 1 from J; bases not matched to a gene: 0. The CDR3 consists of 13 residues. Germline assignment: CDR1 SQVTM and CDR2 ANQGSEA. CDR3 in amino acids: CSVETSGSYEQYV. CDR3 in DNA: TGCAGCGTTGAGACTAGCGGGTCCTACGAGCAGTACGTC.

This clonotype was seen at least ten times. The gene calls are TRBV2 and TRBJ1-5, with D maybe TRBD1 (5 bases). The CDR3 totals 15 residues. With 3 bases removed from V and 2 bases from J, the gap between germline ends came to 11 bases. Germline V CDR1 and CDR2: SNHLY, FYNNEI. The CDR3 DNA reads TGTGCCAGCAGTGACTGGGGCAGCGGCAATCAGCCCCAGCATTTT. This gives the protein CASSDWGSGNQPQHF.

There are a few counts of this clonotype. The rearrangement links TRBV2 to TRBJ1-5, with TRBD1 as a possible D gene (6 bases). This CDR3 comprises 16 residues. V was pared by 3 bases and J by 5 bases, with 17 bases between. Germline CDR1 and CDR2: SNHLY and FYNNEI. The CDR3, as DNA: TGTGCCAGCAGTGATCCCGGACAGCGTCACCATCAGCCCCAGCATTTT. This translates into CASSDPGQRHHQPQHF.

This chain uses TRBV28 with TRBJ2-5; unclear D gene. In germline, CDR1 is MDHEN, CDR2 SYDVKM. The CDR3 consists of 16 residues. Trimming pared 6 bases from V and 2 bases from J, leaving 19 bases between. The DNA of the CDR3 is TGTGCCAGCAGCCCAACCCCAGGACGGCCGCAAGAGACCCAGTACTTC. Translation: CASSPTPGRPQETQYF.

The genes are TRBV5-4 and TRBJ2-3, with a tentative D call TRBD2 (5 bases). This CDR3 contains 12 residues. CDR1 SGHNT and CDR2 YYREEE come from the germline V gene (reference sequence). The CDR3 loop reads CASAGDTDTQYF. CDR3 bases: TGTGCTAGCGCTGGCGACACAGATACGCAGTATTTT.

CDR3 sequence reads: CASRSGDGGSYNEQFF. The CDR3 bases are TGTGCCAGCAGGTCAGGGGATGGAGGCTCCTACAATGAGCAGTTCTTC. The chain couples TRBV6-6 to TRBJ2-1; a weak D match, TRBD1 (6 bases). Germline CDR1 reads MNHNY; CDR2 reads SVGAGI (reference sequence). The length of the CDR3 is 16 residues. V dropped 6 bases and J dropped 0 bases, with 15 bases sitting between them.